The following is a T cell receptor beta chain sequence with its context. The sample originates from a study of identical twins. TCRdb processed the 5' RACE reads anew with MiXCR; each CDR3 protein has one entry. The data hold approximately 1.8 million distinct CDR3 sequences, with more than 30% observed a single time. Sequenced material: cord blood. The clonotype originates from a newborn girl in good health.

In DNA, the CDR3 is TGTGCCAGCAGCGGGACAGGGGGCTTAAATGAAAAACTGTTTTTT. It is translated as CASSGTGGLNEKLFF. The chain links TRBV9 to TRBJ1-4; 11 nucleotides agree with TRBD1. Trimming took 3 bases from V and 5 from J; bases not matched to a gene: 3. Germline V CDR1 and CDR2: SGDLS, YYNGEE. This CDR3 has 15 residues.